A single sample gave rise to the 5 T cell receptor beta chains below, sequenced in a study of blood T cell repertoires in COVID-19. TCRdb keeps only in-frame clones here, not all; method: immunoSEQ multiplex PCR. Here the sample spans about 350,000 clones, about 89% being singletons. What was sequenced was peripheral blood. The receptors were gathered from a woman between 45 and 60 years old with COVID-19, enrolled during active disease.

This clone was detected only a few times. The CDR3: CASKHPNLKQPQHF. The CDR3 DNA reads TGTGCCAGTAAACATCCGAATCTTAAACAGCCCCAGCATTTT. The rearrangement uses TRBV19 and TRBJ1-5; D uncertain. This CDR3 is built from 14 residues. V gave up 7 bases and J gave up 7 bases, with 17 bases separating them. Germline assignment: CDR1 LNHDA and CDR2 SQIVND (reference sequence).

V gene TRBV21-1 combines with J gene TRBJ1-3; the D call TRBD1 from the table was never checked on the DNA. TRBV21-1 is deemed a pseudogene. The length of the CDR3 is 16 residues. The CDR3 spells CASSNRVRSSGNTIYF. CDR3 bases: TGTGCCAGCAGCAACAGGGTCAGGAGCTCTGGAAACACCATATATTTT.

The gene calls are TRBV27 and TRBJ2-1; tentatively, D is TRBD2 (6 bases). The CDR3 sequence is 16 residues long. Trimming stripped 5 bases from V and 2 bases from J, with 16 bases between. CDR1 is MNHEY, CDR2 SMNVEV, per germline (reference sequence). The CDR3 coding sequence is TGTGCCAGCAGTGCGAGGGACTGGACCCCCTACAATGAGCAGTTCTTC. It specifies CASSARDWTPYNEQFF.

The chain uses TRBV6-5 and TRBJ1-1; 7 bases agree with TRBD1. From germline, CDR1 is MNHEY and CDR2 SVGAGI. The CDR3 is made up of 15 amino acids. V was clipped by 4 bases and J by 0 bases; unmatched bases: 5. The CDR3 DNA sequence: TGTGCCAGCAGTTTCGACAGGGAACTGAACACTGAAGCTTTCTTT. This sequence encodes CASSFDRELNTEAFF.

The rearrangement uses TRBV5-1 and TRBJ2-1; tentatively, D is TRBD1 (5 bases). Germline values: CDR1 SGHRS, CDR2 YFSETQ. V was shortened by 4 bases and J by 9 bases, with 11 bases between the two germline ends. There are 12 residues in the CDR3. The CDR3 coding sequence is TGCGCCAGCAGCCCGCAGGGTGTTGAGCAGTTCTTC. Translating gives CASSPQGVEQFF.